This paragraph covers one TCR beta chain sequence. The data originate from a study of OX40 agonist ivuxolimab in advanced cancers. This CDR3 has 13 residues. CDR1 MNHEY and CDR2 SVGAGI come from the germline V gene. V was shortened by 6 bases and J by 1 base, with 7 bases between the two germline ends. Only in-frame clones appear in the TCRdb table, and some are missing; sequencing was by immunoSEQ multiplex PCR. In the table there are about 74,000 clones, about 86% of which are singletons. The source of this sequence is an adult with an advanced solid tumor such as melanoma, head and neck, liver or kidney cancer. The V gene is TRBV6-5, the J gene TRBJ1-3, with D uncertain. The input for sequencing was CD4+ or CD8+ T cells sorted from blood, taken in a trial of the OX40 agonist ivuxolimab. CDR3 nucleotides: TGTGCCAGCAGGGGATTTTCTGGAAACACCATATATTTT. Its translation: CASRGFSGNTIYF.